The rows below give T cell receptor beta chains drawn from one sample of a study of cytomegalovirus exposure and HLA in healthy donors. The data were produced by immunoSEQ multiplex PCR, yet TCRdb's version contains in-frame clones alone and is incomplete. The sample shows 150,000 to 200,000 clones, roughly 70% of them seen only once. Input material: PBMCs. These receptors were collected from a woman in her forties or fifties in good health and CMV-seropositive. Both conserved end residues are part of each CDR3. Fields, in order: J gene, V gene, CDR3 protein.

TRBJ1-1 TRBV10-3 CAISESAPTGGTEAFF
TRBJ1-6 TRBV2 CASSERTGKGNNSPLHF
TRBJ2-2 TRBV10-3 CAITPGGRDTGELFF
TRBJ2-5 TRBV7-9 CASSLVLGGETQYF
TRBJ2-3 TRBV29-1 CSVEGGTAGASDTQYF
TRBJ1-5 TRBV6-5 CASSYGQNQPQHF
TRBJ1-3 TRBV30 CAWSAGSSGNTIYF
TRBJ1-2 TRBV2 CASSRDSYGYTF
TRBJ2-1 TRBV10-1 CASSDDRVSNEQFF
TRBJ1-2 TRBV12-5 CASGLGPNYGYTF
NA TRBV13 CASSLRGSSSYEQYF
NA TRBV19 CASSIAAGSSYEQYF
TRBJ1-5 TRBV6-1 CASTLDRVAQPQHF
TRBJ2-3 TRBV19 CASGRLGTDTQYF
TRBJ2-7 TRBV7-9 CASSEGPYEQYF
TRBJ1-4 TRBV30 CAWSSGGIREKLFF
TRBJ2-1 TRBV5-4 CASSFDRDPSYNEQFF
TRBJ1-1 TRBV10-1 CASSESRGNTEAFF
TRBJ1-5 TRBV2 CASLDSSERPQHF
TRBJ1-4 TRBV28 CASSRAGGGEKLFF
TRBJ1-6 TRBV5-1 CASSLDSRGYNSPLHF
TRBJ2-3 TRBV5-1 CASSIAGLAVSDTQYF
TRBJ2-1 TRBV5-6 CASSPGLAGVEQFF
TRBJ1-6 TRBV4-1 CASRDSSYNSPLHF
TRBJ1-1 TRBV9 CASSVGDRWNTEAFF
TRBJ1-1 TRBV2 CASSESEIEAFF
TRBJ1-1 TRBV4-2 CASSQGATSNTEAFF
TRBJ2-3 TRBV19 CASSLLAGPDTQYF
TRBJ2-7 TRBV7-3 CASSLGTSGGFPSYEQYF
TRBJ1-1 TRBV27 CASSWGGIVTEAFF
TRBJ1-1 TRBV4-1 CASSHLRGNTEAFF
TRBJ2-1 TRBV7-9 CASSSTSGGVVGNEQFF
TRBJ1-2 TRBV6-4 CASSDAGLGYTF
TRBJ2-5 TRBV7-3 CASSRGLAETQYF
TRBJ1-1 TRBV5-4 CASSFGVDLSEAFF
TRBJ2-7 TRBV6-5 CASSLVKARGEQYF
TRBJ2-2 TRBV15 CATSLRAGELFF
TRBJ1-1 TRBV10-1 CASSESTGRTEAFF
TRBJ2-7 TRBV21-1 CASSLYELATYEQYF
TRBJ1-1 TRBV2 CASSESFRTREAFF
TRBJ2-5 TRBV7-7 CASSLAGQTRGETQYF
TRBJ2-2 TRBV30 CAWRLALTGELFF
TRBJ2-1 TRBV15 CATSLRQGRDNEQFF
TRBJ2-1 TRBV13 CASSPGGQQFF
TRBJ2-5 TRBV4-1 CASSQLGRGQGQETQYF
TRBJ1-2 TRBV6-4 CASSDGQGPSYGYTF
TRBJ2-5 TRBV15 CATSRGGVWETQYF
TRBJ2-3 TRBV5-1 CASSLGRGASPSTDTQYF
TRBJ2-5 TRBV7-9 CASSSWEGRETQYF
TRBJ2-1 TRBV15 CATSPRILAGTHEQFF
TRBJ1-1 TRBV7-9 CASSSWTGGTEAFF
TRBJ1-2 TRBV14 CASSQFTGADGYTF
TRBJ2-3 TRBV9 CASSPSLSTDTQYF
TRBJ1-4 TRBV7-9 CSSKGQGATNEKLFF
TRBJ1-1 TRBV7-3 CASSLQRDTEAFF
TRBJ2-2 TRBV9 CASSVATSGRPGELFF
TRBJ1-2 TRBV9 CASSPFGEPAHYGYTF
TRBJ2-5 TRBV7-9 CASSNERGLVGETQYF
TRBJ2-3 TRBV5-1 CASSYQGASTDTQYF
TRBJ2-7 TRBV9 CASSKTGGVDEQYF